The TCR beta chain under discussion was sequenced for a study of blood T cell repertoires in COVID-19. Overall study context: Nucleic acid was either cDNA or gDNA, and it came from T cells, B-cell-depleted T cells, or PBMCs.

Looked up from germline, CDR1 is MDHEN and CDR2 is SYDVKM. The CDR3 contains 15 residues. J was trimmed by 5 bases and V by 2 bases; bases with no gene match: 5. Original methodology: Scientists estimated how many nucleated cells there were by amplifying reference gene primers. This table comes from immunoSEQ multiplex PCR, and its TCRdb copy is limited to in-frame clones, with some not included. Clone size and the V and J calls come from that table; the DNA yielded D and trimming. This repertoire shows 110,000 to 150,000 clones, nearly 90% found once; its top ten account for 1.5% to 2%. The rearrangement joins TRBV28 to TRBJ2-2; 7 bases are a match to TRBD1. The TCR comes from a man in his 70s with acute or convalescent COVID-19. The specimen sequenced was peripheral blood. In DNA, the CDR3 is TGTGCCAGCAGTTTACCCCTACAGGGGACCGGGGAGCTGTTTTTT. This sequence encodes CASSLPLQGTGELFF.